Sequencing of this T cell receptor (beta chain) was carried out in a study of lymphopenia after photon versus proton radiotherapy. This CDR3 has 15 residues. With 4 bases removed from V and 6 bases from J, the gap between germline ends came to 16 bases. Looked up from germline, CDR1 is SGHTA and CDR2 is FQGTGA. This clone was seen a single time. Generated by immunoSEQ multiplex PCR, the TCRdb table keeps only in-frame clones and is missing some. Altogether approximately 45,000 clones are present, 85% to 90% being singletons, with the ten largest covering around 2%. J is TRBJ2-1 and V is TRBV7-3; D tentatively fits TRBD1 or TRBD2 (6 bases each). The clonotype was recovered from a middle-aged man with gastric cancer. Sequences were derived from peripheral blood, sampled from a patient treated with photon-based radiotherapy. The CDR3 is CASSSYYGGRNEQFF. CDR3 DNA: TGTGCCAGCAGCTCGTACTATGGGGGGCGCAATGAGCAGTTCTTC. The complete variable domain, with remaining parts taken from reference TRBV7-3 and TRBJ2-1, reads GAGVSQTPSNKVTEKGKYVELRCDPISGHTALYWYRQSLGQGPEFLIYFQGTGAADDSGLPNDRFFAVRPEGSVSTLKIQRTERGDSAVYLCASSSYYGGRNEQFFGPGTRLTVL.